This T cell receptor (beta chain) came from a study of blood T cell repertoires in COVID-19. Assay: immunoSEQ multiplex PCR; the TCRdb copy retains only in-frame clones and omits some. The data hold around 40,000 clones, with approximately 82% observed a single time. The germline V and J ends were trimmed by 5 bases and 3 bases, with 22 bases remaining between them. The CDR3 is made up of 18 amino acids. Germline V gene sequence: CDR1 SGHVS, CDR2 FQNEAQ. Sequencing was performed on peripheral blood. The chain couples TRBV7-8 to TRBJ1-4; no reliable D call. This TCR derives from a woman of 80 years or more with active or convalescent COVID-19. The CDR3 loop is CASSPPTGRRSPNEKLFF. Here the CDR3 DNA reads TGTGCCAGCAGCCCACCCACGGGAAGACGGTCGCCTAATGAAAAACTGTTTTTT.